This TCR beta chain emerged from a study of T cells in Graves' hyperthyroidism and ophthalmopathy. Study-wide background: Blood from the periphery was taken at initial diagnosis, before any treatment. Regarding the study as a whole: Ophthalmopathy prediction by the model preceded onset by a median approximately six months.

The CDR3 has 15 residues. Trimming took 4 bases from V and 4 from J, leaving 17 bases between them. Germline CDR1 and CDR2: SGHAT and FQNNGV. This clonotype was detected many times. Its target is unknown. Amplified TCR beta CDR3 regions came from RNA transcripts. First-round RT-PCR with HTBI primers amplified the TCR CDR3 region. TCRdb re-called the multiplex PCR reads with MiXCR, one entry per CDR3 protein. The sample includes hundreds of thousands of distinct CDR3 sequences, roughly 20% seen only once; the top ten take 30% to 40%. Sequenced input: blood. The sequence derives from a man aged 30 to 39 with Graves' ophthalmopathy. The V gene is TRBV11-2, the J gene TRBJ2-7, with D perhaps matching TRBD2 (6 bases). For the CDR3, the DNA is TGTGCCAGCAGCTCCGACAGAGGAGGAGGGTACGAGCAGTACTTC. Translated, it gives CASSSDRGGGYEQYF.